A selection of T cell receptor beta chains follows, all from one sample in a study of T cell changes during pregnancy in multiple sclerosis. Clones were sequenced by immunoSEQ multiplex PCR, and TCRdb holds only the in-frame ones, with some missing. This repertoire shows about 47,000 clones, 85% to 90% found once; its top ten account for more than 7.5%. The sample here was CD8+ T cells from peripheral blood mononuclear cells, taken in the second trimester of pregnancy. The receptors here all came from a female donor with multiple sclerosis, enrolled in a pregnancy study. Each CDR3 is given with its conserved first and last residue. A D gene is named only where the DNA matches it firmly. For some rows the clone size is stated as once, few or many, or as a class when expanded; others skip it.

CASSDSASGDSGELFF,TGTGCCAGCAGTGACTCGGCTAGCGGGGATTCCGGGGAGCTGTTTTTT,TRBV6-4,TRBJ2-2,TRBD2,-
CASSSREYSEQYF,TGTGCCAGTAGTAGTCGGGAATATAGCGAGCAGTACTTC,TRBV19,TRBJ2-7,-,-
CASGTASTDTQYF,TGTGCCAGCGGGACAGCTAGCACAGATACGCAGTATTTT,TRBV27,TRBJ2-3,TRBD1,once
CATSRDATSGGAHHAHEQFF,TGTGCCACCAGCAGAGATGCGACTAGCGGGGGGGCCCATCATGCCCATGAGCAGTTCTTC,TRBV15,TRBJ2-1,TRBD2,-
CASSFGTGYYEQYF,TGTGCCAGCAGCTTCGGGACAGGTTACTACGAGCAGTACTTC,TRBV5-5,TRBJ2-7,TRBD1,-
CSVGQFMDEQFF,TGCAGCGTGGGACAGTTCATGGATGAGCAGTTCTTC,TRBV29-1,TRBJ2-1,TRBD1,-
CASSFPEGLYYGYTF,TGTGCCAGCAGTTTTCCGGAGGGATTGTACTATGGCTACACCTTC,TRBV28,TRBJ1-2,-,-
CASGLGGDRGSDTQYF,TGTGCTAGTGGTTTGGGGGGGGACAGGGGGTCAGATACGCAGTATTTT,TRBV12-5,TRBJ2-3,TRBD1,-
CASSSIQGAGYEQYF,TGTGCCAGCAGCTCTATACAGGGGGCCGGTTACGAGCAGTACTTC,TRBV7-9,TRBJ2-7,TRBD1,-
CASSERDFEAFF,TGTGCCAGCAGTGAAAGAGATTTTGAAGCTTTCTTT,TRBV2,TRBJ1-1,-,-
CASSLTDGRGETQYF,TGCGCCAGCAGCTTAACCGACGGGAGGGGGGAGACCCAGTACTTC,TRBV5-1,TRBJ2-5,TRBD2,-
CASSGQADTGELFF,TGTGCCAGCAGCGGACAGGCCGACACCGGGGAGCTGTTTTTT,TRBV6-4,TRBJ2-2,TRBD1,-
CASSLALAPTYEQYF,TGTGCCAGCAGCTTAGCACTAGCCCCAACCTACGAGCAGTACTTC,TRBV7-8,TRBJ2-7,-,-
CASRFGTGTYEQYF,TGTGCCAGCAGATTCGGGACAGGAACCTACGAGCAGTACTTC,TRBV2,TRBJ2-7,TRBD1,-
CAINEAQGYGYTF,TGTGCCATCAACGAGGCGCAGGGGTATGGCTACACCTTC,TRBV10-3,TRBJ1-2,-,-
CASSAGQGAYEQYF,TGTGCCAGCTCAGCCGGACAGGGGGCCTACGAGCAGTACTTC,TRBV18,TRBJ2-7,TRBD1,-
CASSWGQPSSYNEQFF,TGTGCCAGCAGTTGGGGACAGCCGAGCTCCTACAATGAGCAGTTCTTC,TRBV6-5,TRBJ2-1,TRBD1,-
CASSTPIQGASSYEQYF,TGTGCCAGCAGTACTCCGATACAGGGGGCTAGCTCCTACGAGCAGTACTTC,TRBV7-9,TRBJ2-7,TRBD1,-
CASSLAGGYNEQFF,TGTGCCAGCAGTCTAGCGGGAGGTTACAATGAGCAGTTCTTC,TRBV27,TRBJ2-1,TRBD2,few
CASSSQGGQEQFF,TGTGCCAGCAGCTCCCAAGGGGGACAGGAGCAGTTCTTC,TRBV7-9,TRBJ2-1,TRBD1,-
CAGRDSFAYEQYF,TGTGCCGGCCGGGACAGCTTCGCCTACGAGCAGTACTTC,TRBV2,TRBJ2-7,TRBD1,-
CASSYSEYMNTEAFF,TGTGCCAGCAGTTACTCCGAATACATGAACACTGAAGCTTTCTTT,TRBV6-5,TRBJ1-1,-,-
CASSLVLSGGGADTQYF,TGCGCCAGCAGCTTGGTTCTGTCAGGGGGCGGGGCAGATACGCAGTATTTT,TRBV5-1,TRBJ2-3,TRBD1,-
CASRGQGGDEQFF,TGTGCCAGCAGGGGACAGGGGGGGGATGAGCAGTTCTTC,TRBV6-6,TRBJ2-1,TRBD1,-
CASSFGQGLIIYGYTF,TGTGCCAGCAGCTTCGGGCAGGGCCTTATTATCTATGGCTACACCTTC,TRBV7-3,TRBJ1-2,-,-
CASSSQGAGYTEAFF,TGTGCCAGCAGTTCCCAGGGGGCCGGCTACACTGAAGCTTTCTTT,TRBV27,TRBJ1-1,TRBD1,-
CASRGLAYNEQFF,TGTGCCAGCAGGGGACTAGCTTACAATGAGCAGTTCTTC,TRBV2,TRBJ2-1,TRBD2,-
CASSQVGATGGAEAFF,TGCGCCAGCAGCCAAGTGGGGGCGACAGGGGGAGCTGAAGCTTTCTTT,TRBV4-1,TRBJ1-1,TRBD1,-
CASSHPTGSSYEQYF,TGCGCCAGCAGTCATCCGACAGGGAGCTCCTACGAGCAGTACTTC,TRBV23-1,TRBJ2-7,TRBD1,-
CASSLALGGSYNEQFF,TGTGCCAGCAGCTTAGCACTAGGGGGCTCCTACAATGAGCAGTTCTTC,TRBV7-6,TRBJ2-1,-,-
CASSEGRGPGNTIYF,TGTGCCAGCAGTGAAGGAAGGGGTCCTGGAAACACCATATATTTT,TRBV2,TRBJ1-3,-,-
CASRWDSANTGELFF,TGTGCCAGCAGATGGGACAGCGCGAACACCGGGGAGCTGTTTTTT,TRBV27,TRBJ2-2,TRBD1,-
CASSLSVNTEAFF,TGTGCCAGCAGTTTATCTGTAAACACTGAAGCTTTCTTT,TRBV27,TRBJ1-1,-,-
CASSEDSGSYNEQFF,TGTGCCAGCAGTGAAGACAGTGGCTCCTACAATGAGCAGTTCTTC,TRBV6-1,TRBJ2-1,-,-
CASSPGGSRSDEQYF,TGTGCCAGCAGCCCAGGTGGTTCCAGATCCGACGAGCAGTACTTC,TRBV5-6,TRBJ2-7,-,-
CASSDTGLGGYTF,TGTGCCAGCAGCGATACAGGGTTGGGTGGCTACACCTTC,TRBV7-2,TRBJ1-2,-,-
CASSHGGGEAEQYF,TGTGCCAGCAGCCATGGGGGGGGTGAGGCCGAGCAGTACTTC,TRBV9,TRBJ2-7,TRBD2,-
CASSVEGAEDEQFF,TGTGCCAGCAGCGTAGAGGGGGCCGAGGATGAGCAGTTCTTC,TRBV9,TRBJ2-1,TRBD1,-
CASSFPTPAGDTQYF,TGTGCCAGCAGTTTCCCGACGCCAGCGGGGGATACGCAGTATTTT,TRBV27,TRBJ2-3,TRBD2,-
CASSDPTESSGNTIYF,TGTGCCAGCAGTGATCCGACTGAGAGCTCTGGAAACACCATATATTTT,TRBV6-1,TRBJ1-3,-,-
CASSTGGGKNEQFF,TGCGCCAGCAGCACTGGGGGGGGAAAAAATGAGCAGTTCTTC,TRBV4-1,TRBJ2-1,TRBD2,-
CASSGGSGGNEQYF,TGTGCCAGCAGTGGGGGTTCAGGGGGCAACGAGCAGTACTTC,TRBV6-1,TRBJ2-7,TRBD1,few